The clone carrying this T cell receptor (beta chain) was seen only a few times. Original handling: By means of reference gene primer amplification, nucleated cell counts were estimated. The protocol was immunoSEQ multiplex PCR, while the TCRdb copy is restricted to in-frame clones and leaves out a portion. The V and J calls and clone size were taken over from that table, and D and trimming were inferred from the DNA. Here the sample spans tens of thousands of clones, 88% being singletons. This specimen belongs to a study of blood T cell repertoires in COVID-19. Study background: Samples came from the United States, Italy and Spain, spanning acute and convalescent COVID-19. The cDNA or gDNA used as material had been derived from T cells, B-cell-depleted T cells, or PBMCs.

This CDR3 has 15 amino acids. J was trimmed by 6 bases and V by 4 bases; bases with no gene match: 11. The germline gives CDR1 SEHNR, CDR2 FQNEAQ (reference sequence). Sequenced material: peripheral blood. This chain links TRBV7-9 with TRBJ1-2, with TRBD1 matching 7 bases. The origin of this receptor is a human donor in a cohort sampled during active COVID-19. CDR3 sequence: CASSSTDRRGNGYTF. In nucleotides, the CDR3 is TGTGCCAGCAGCTCCACGGACAGGAGAGGGAATGGCTACACCTTC.